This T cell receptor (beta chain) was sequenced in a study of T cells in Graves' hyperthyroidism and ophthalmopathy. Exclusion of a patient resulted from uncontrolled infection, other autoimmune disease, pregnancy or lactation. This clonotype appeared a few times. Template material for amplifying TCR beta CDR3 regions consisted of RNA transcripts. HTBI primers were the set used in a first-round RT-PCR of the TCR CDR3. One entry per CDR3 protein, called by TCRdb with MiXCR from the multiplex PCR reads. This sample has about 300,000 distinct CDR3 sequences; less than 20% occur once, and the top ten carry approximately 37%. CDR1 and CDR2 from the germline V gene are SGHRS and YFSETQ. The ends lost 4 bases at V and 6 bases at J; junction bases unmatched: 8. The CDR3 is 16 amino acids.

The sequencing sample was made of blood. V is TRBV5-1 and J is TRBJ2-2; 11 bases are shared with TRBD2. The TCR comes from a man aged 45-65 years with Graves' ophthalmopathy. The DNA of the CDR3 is TGCGCCAGCAGCCTCACTAGCGGGAGAAGGGCCGGGGAGCTGTTTTTT. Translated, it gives CASSLTSGRRAGELFF.